The 27 T cell receptor beta chains below were found in one sample sequenced in a study of T-cell memory formation after mild COVID-19. One entry per CDR3 protein, called by TCRdb with MiXCR from the 5' RACE reads. The sample holds hundreds of thousands of distinct CDR3 sequences, around 28% seen once. Sequencing was carried out using PBMCs or a T cell subset sorted from them (not recorded which). The receptors originated from an adult woman who had mild COVID-19 (a few samples of this study predate the infection). Cell type and time point are not known.

The chain has TRBV25-1 and TRBJ1-6, with D possibly matching TRBD1 (6 bases). V was pared by 4 bases and J by 7 bases, with 14 bases between. Germline V gene data show CDR1 as MGHDK and CDR2 as SYGVNS. The CDR3 runs 15 residues. In DNA form, the CDR3 reads TGTGCCAGCAGTGGGCCCGGCACAGGGAATTCACCCCTCCACTTT. Translated, it gives CASSGPGTGNSPLHF.

The V and J genes are TRBV5-1 and TRBJ2-3, with 7 bases identical to TRBD1. This CDR3 spans 15 amino acids. Trimming removed 4 bases from V and 0 bases from J; junction bases left unmatched: 5. Germline V gene lookup returns CDR1 SGHRS and CDR2 YFSETQ. The CDR3 loop reads CASSPTTGSTDTQYF. The CDR3 DNA reads as TGCGCCAGCAGCCCTACGACAGGGAGCACAGATACGCAGTATTTT.

This clonotype was detected only a few times. This chain connects TRBV12-3 or TRBV12-4 to TRBJ1-1; D is possibly TRBD1 (5 bases). Trimming took 2 bases from V and 9 from J, leaving 16 bases between them. The CDR3 totals 14 residues. The CDR3 here is CASSLFGQGPQAFF. The CDR3 DNA is TGTGCCAGCAGTTTATTCGGGCAGGGCCCTCAAGCTTTCTTT.

The V gene is TRBV4-1, the J gene TRBJ2-1, with a weak D call TRBD2 (5 bases). CDR3 length: 15 amino acids. Germline V gene lookup returns CDR1 MGHRA and CDR2 YSYEKL. The V end lost 2 bases, the J end lost 4 bases, and 12 bases lay between the germline ends. The CDR3 sequence is CASSQLSGEYNEQFF. In nucleotides, the CDR3 is TGCGCCAGCAGCCAACTCAGCGGAGAGTACAATGAGCAGTTCTTC.

V and J are TRBV6-2 or TRBV6-3 and TRBJ2-7; 7 nucleotides agree with TRBD2. V trimming: 2 bases; J trimming: 4 bases; junction bases outside the gene matches: 5. Germline lookup yields CDR1 MNHEY and CDR2 SVGEGT. The CDR3 covers 14 residues. The CDR3 DNA follows: TGTGCCAGCAGTTACAGAGTCGGGGGGTACGAGCAGTACTTC. Translated, it gives CASSYRVGGYEQYF.

This chain links TRBV9 with TRBJ1-1; D is possibly TRBD1 (5 bases). Germline V gene data show CDR1 as SGDLS and CDR2 as YYNGEE. V was pared by 4 bases and J by 5 bases, with 18 bases between. The CDR3 is 15 amino acids. CDR3 DNA sequence: TGTGCCAGCAGCCCCGGGTGGGGGGGATTGACTGAAGCTTTCTTT. This sequence encodes CASSPGWGGLTEAFF.

The chain joins TRBV24-1 to TRBJ2-5, with 8 bases fitting TRBD2. V trimming: 2 bases; J trimming: 2 bases; junction bases outside the gene matches: 9. The germline CDR1 and CDR2 sequences are KGHDR and SFDVKD. The CDR3 runs 17 residues. CDR3 nucleotide sequence: TGTGCCACCAGTGATTCCTCAGCGGGGGTGTGGCAAGAGACCCAGTACTTC. It codes for CATSDSSAGVWQETQYF.

V and J are TRBV9 and TRBJ2-3; D is unresolved. This CDR3 has 14 amino acids. V was pared by 0 bases and J by 5 bases, with 10 bases between. Germline CDR1 SGDLS, CDR2 YYNGEE. The CDR3 nucleotides read TGTGCCAGCAGCGTAGTGGGCGGTGTAGATACGCAGTATTTT. It translates to CASSVVGGVDTQYF.

V is TRBV12-3 or TRBV12-4 and J is TRBJ2-3; TRBD2 aligns across 7 bases. The V and J ends lost 7 bases and 3 bases, in that order; junction bases with no gene match: 7. The CDR3 sequence is 14 residues long. In DNA form, the CDR3 reads TGTGCCAGCACCGCCAGCGGGATGACAGATACGCAGTATTTT. Its translation: CASTASGMTDTQYF.

The sample holds a few counts of this clonotype. The conserved phenylalanine or tryptophan normally closing the CDR3 is absent here, so this likely arose from a read error. The chain recombines TRBV12-3 or TRBV12-4 with TRBJ2-7; 7 bases align to TRBD2. V shed 5 bases, J shed 2 bases, and the junction held 6 bases outside the gene matches. The CDR3 spans 14 residues. CDR3: CASSPWGGAYEQYL. DNA for the CDR3: TGTGCCAGCAGTCCCTGGGGAGGGGCCTACGAGCAGTACCTC.

This clonotype turned up a few times. V gene TRBV12-3 or TRBV12-4 combines with J gene TRBJ1-1, with 7 positions matching TRBD1. CDR3 length: 14 amino acids. The V gene end was trimmed by 6 bases and the J gene end by 5 bases; junction bases not matched to a gene: 9. For the CDR3, the DNA is TGTGCCAGCAGCCGGGACAGAGAAGGAACTGAAGCTTTCTTT. It translates to CASSRDREGTEAFF.

This clonotype was seen ten or more times. The chain recombines TRBV15 with TRBJ1-1, with 7 nucleotides matching TRBD1. In germline, CDR1 is LNHNV, CDR2 YYDKDF (reference sequence). V was pared by 0 bases and J by 5 bases, with 9 bases of the junction left unmatched. The CDR3 has 16 amino acids. DNA of the CDR3: TGTGCCACCAGCAGAGATATGACAGGGAGTCGGACTGAAGCTTTCTTT. This sequence encodes CATSRDMTGSRTEAFF. Complete variable domain (other parts from reference TRBV15 and TRBJ1-1): DAMVIQNPRYQVTQFGKPVTLSCSQTLNHNVMYWYQQKSSQAPKLLFHYYDKDFNNEADTPDNFQSRRPNTSFCFLDIRSPGLGDTAMYLCATSRDMTGSRTEAFFGQGTRLTVV.

CDR3 protein: CASSPLAPGQGADEQFF. The CDR3, as DNA: TGTGCCAGCAGCCCACTCGCTCCGGGACAGGGCGCCGATGAGCAGTTCTTC. The genes are TRBV14 and TRBJ2-1; 9 bases line up with TRBD1. This CDR3 spans 17 amino acids. The junction had 15 bases not matched to a gene; V was cut back by 4 bases and J by 8 bases. The germline V gene has CDR1 SGHDN and CDR2 FVKESK.

This clonotype has just a few counts. The chain recombines TRBV7-9 with TRBJ1-5, with D unclear. The CDR3 contains 16 residues. Looked up from germline, CDR1 is SEHNR and CDR2 is FQNEAQ (reference sequence). The germline V and J ends were trimmed by 1 base and 5 bases, with 15 bases remaining between them. The DNA for the CDR3 is TGTGCCAGCAGCTTAGATGGTAGGGCGGCGGATCAGCCCCAGCATTTT. Amino acid sequence: CASSLDGRAADQPQHF.

This clonotype has just one count. This chain joins TRBV20-1 and TRBJ2-2, with D perhaps being TRBD1 or TRBD2 (6 bases each). The CDR3 runs 16 residues. Germline values: CDR1 DFQATT, CDR2 SNEGSKA (reference sequence). Between the trimmed V and J ends, which lost 0 bases and 4 bases, there was a span of 15 bases. The CDR3 coding sequence is TGCAGTGCTAGAGATCGTGGGGGGCGCGTCACCGGGGAGCTGTTTTTT. It is translated as CSARDRGGRVTGELFF.

The gene calls are TRBV7-9 and TRBJ2-3; no reliable D call. The CDR3 has 15 amino acids. Germline-derived CDR1 and CDR2 are SEHNR and FQNEAQ (reference sequence). The V end lost 4 bases, the J end lost 2 bases, and 13 bases lay between the germline ends. Here the CDR3 reads CASSSVGKATDTQYF. The CDR3 DNA reads TGTGCCAGCAGCTCTGTCGGAAAGGCCACAGATACGCAGTATTTT.

This chain uses TRBV5-6 with TRBJ1-2, with TRBD1 matching 8 bases. The CDR3 has 14 amino acids. Germline CDR1 SGHDT, CDR2 YYEEEE. J gave up 5 bases and V 4 bases, and 7 bases lay outside the gene matches. The DNA of the CDR3 is TGTGCCAGCAGCATCGGACAGGGAGATTATGGCTACACCTTC. Translating it yields CASSIGQGDYGYTF.

The rearrangement uses TRBV2 and TRBJ1-1; a weak D match, TRBD1 (5 bases). Trimming pared 6 bases from V and 3 bases from J, leaving 14 bases between. The CDR3 runs 14 residues. The germline V gene encodes CDR1 SNHLY and CDR2 FYNNEI. As DNA, the CDR3 is TGTGCCAGCAGGATGGGGGTCGGAGACACTGAAGCTTTCTTT. Amino acids: CASRMGVGDTEAFF.

The chain has TRBV28 and TRBJ2-3; D is undetermined. The CDR3 runs to 12 residues. Germline V gives CDR1 MDHEN, CDR2 SYDVKM. Trimming left V 3 bases short and J 6 bases short, with 7 bases between. CDR3 in amino acids: CASSLVWDTQYF. The CDR3 coding sequence is TGTGCCAGCAGTTTGGTGTGGGATACGCAGTATTTT. Variable domain in full (rest from reference TRBV28 and TRBJ2-3): DVKVTQSSRYLVKRTGEKVFLECVQDMDHENMFWYRQDPGLGLRLIYFSYDVKMKEKGDIPEGYSVSREKKERFSLILESASTNQTSMYLCASSLVWDTQYFGPGTRLTVL.

This sequence joins TRBV5-5 and TRBJ1-2; no clear D gene. V lost 1 base and J lost 4, with 17 bases in between. Germline CDR1 and CDR2: SGHKS and YYEKEE (reference sequence). The CDR3 covers 16 residues. The chain's CDR3 is CASSLWAPEELYGYTF. The CDR3 DNA reads TGTGCCAGCAGCTTGTGGGCCCCCGAGGAGCTCTATGGCTACACCTTC.

The chain recombines TRBV5-1 with TRBJ1-3, with 9 bases matching TRBD1. Germline V CDR1 and CDR2: SGHRS, YFSETQ. V was clipped by 2 bases and J by 7 bases; unmatched bases: 7. The CDR3 runs 15 residues. For the CDR3, the DNA is TGCGCCAGCAGCTTTAAGGACAGGGGAACGAACACCATATATTTT. Its translation: CASSFKDRGTNTIYF.

This clonotype was counted only a few times. The chain is built from TRBV27 and TRBJ2-3; 7 bases are shared with TRBD1. CDR3 size: 17 residues. Per the germline V gene, CDR1 is MNHEY and CDR2 is SMNVEV (reference sequence). V shed 5 bases and J 0 bases; nucleotides not matched to a gene: 11. CDR3 bases: TGTGCCAGCAGTCACCGATTAGTCAGGGGGAGCACAGATACGCAGTATTTT. This encodes CASSHRLVRGSTDTQYF.

The genes are TRBV7-6 and TRBJ2-1; D tentatively reads TRBD1 or TRBD2 (6 bases each). Germline V gives CDR1 SGHVS, CDR2 FNYEAQ. The CDR3 loop spans 16 amino acids. Trimming left V 4 bases short and J 2 bases short, with 15 bases between. Here the CDR3 DNA reads TGTGCCAGCAGCTCACCTCCGGGGGCGACCTACAATGAGCAGTTCTTC. Translation: CASSSPPGATYNEQFF. Full variable domain (outside the CDR3, taken from reference TRBV7-6 and TRBJ2-1): GAGVSQSPRYKVTKRGQDVALRCDPISGHVSLYWYRQALGQGPEFLTYFNYEAQQDKSGLPNDRFSAERPEGSISTLTIQRTEQRDSAMYRCASSSPPGATYNEQFFGPGTRLTVL.

This clonotype has a handful of counts. The chain combines TRBV24-1 with TRBJ2-3; 7 positions agree with TRBD2. CDR1 is KGHDR and CDR2 is SFDVKD in the germline V gene. Germline trimming cut 7 bases from V and 4 bases from J; bases unmatched to any gene: 10. This CDR3 region has 15 residues. CDR3 residues: CATSRASGSADTQYF. The CDR3 DNA reads as TGTGCCACCAGCCGAGCTAGCGGTTCCGCAGATACGCAGTATTTT.

The chain combines TRBV12-3 or TRBV12-4 with TRBJ2-7; D may be TRBD1 (5 bases). The length of the CDR3 is 14 residues. Trimming took off 4 bases at V and 5 bases at J, with 15 bases between the two ends. CDR3 DNA sequence: TGTGCCAGCAGTTCGAATCAGGGTTCCCACGAGCAGTACTTC. Translating gives CASSSNQGSHEQYF.

The chain has TRBV20-1 and TRBJ2-7; 7 bases line up with TRBD2. The CDR3 covers 13 residues. The J segment lost 2 bases and the V segment lost 6 bases, leaving 7 bases of the junction unmatched. CDR1 is DFQATT, CDR2 SNEGSKA, per germline (reference sequence). The CDR3 protein is CSAGDLAAYEQYF. The CDR3 DNA is TGCAGTGCGGGAGACCTAGCGGCCTACGAGCAGTACTTC.

This rearrangement joins TRBV6-5 to TRBJ1-1, with D hard to call. Germline assignment: CDR1 MNHEY and CDR2 SVGAGI. The CDR3 sequence is 14 residues long. V was shortened by 7 bases and J by 1 base, with 13 bases between the two germline ends. The CDR3 is CASTKTGPNTEAFF. The CDR3 coding sequence is TGTGCCAGCACCAAGACCGGGCCGAACACTGAAGCTTTCTTT.